The 13 T cell receptor beta chains in this list originate from one sample, sequenced in a study of T cell changes during pregnancy in multiple sclerosis. Assay used: immunoSEQ multiplex PCR; TCRdb lists only in-frame clones, some missing. The profile shows fewer than 85,000 clones, roughly 92% of them singletons. This specimen was peripheral blood, taken in the second trimester of pregnancy. These receptors originate from a female donor with multiple sclerosis, enrolled in a pregnancy study.

The chain combines TRBV5-4 with TRBJ1-4, with D possibly being TRBD1 (5 bases). V lost 5 bases, J lost 3 bases, and 11 bases lay in between. The germline V gene has CDR1 SGHNT and CDR2 YYREEE (reference sequence). The CDR3 extends over 14 amino acids. The CDR3 protein is CASRRDLSNEKLFF. In DNA, the CDR3 is TGTGCCAGCAGGCGGGACTTGTCTAATGAAAAACTGTTTTTT.

The rearrangement uses TRBV19 and TRBJ1-4, with D possibly being TRBD1 (5 bases). The V end lost 5 bases, the J end lost 2 bases, and 12 bases lay between the germline ends. The CDR3 is made up of 15 amino acids. The germline gives CDR1 LNHDA, CDR2 SQIVND (reference sequence). CDR3: CASSGDRVTNEKLFF. CDR3 sequence (DNA): TGTGCCAGTAGTGGAGACAGAGTGACTAATGAAAAACTGTTTTTT. Together with reference TRBV19 and TRBJ1-4, the CDR3 gives the full variable domain: DGGITQSPKYLFRKEGQNVTLSCEQNLNHDAMYWYRQDPGQGLRLIYYSQIVNDFQKGDIAEGYSVSREKKESFPLTVTSAQKNPTAFYLCASSGDRVTNEKLFFGSGTQLSVL.

The rearrangement links TRBV4-1 to TRBJ2-7, with TRBD1 identical over 8 bases. The CDR3 runs 15 residues. V shed 4 bases, J shed 2 bases, and the junction held 7 bases outside the gene matches. Germline loops: CDR1 MGHRA, CDR2 YSYEKL. The DNA of the CDR3 is TGCGCCAGCAGCCCGTCCCGGACAGGGACCTACGAGCAGTACTTC. Amino acid sequence: CASSPSRTGTYEQYF.

The gene calls are TRBV18 and TRBJ2-7; a weak D match, TRBD1 (6 bases). Trimming stripped 3 bases from V and 1 base from J, with 13 bases between. The CDR3 covers 15 residues. Per germline, CDR1 KGHSH and CDR2 LQKENI. The CDR3 loop reads CASSPRTASSYEQYF. The CDR3 DNA reads TGTGCCAGCTCACCCAGGACAGCCTCGTCCTACGAGCAGTACTTC.

This sequence joins TRBV6-6 and TRBJ2-2, with 11 bases aligning to TRBD1. The V gene's germline CDR1 is MNHNY and CDR2 SVGAGI (reference sequence). The CDR3 loop spans 15 amino acids. The ends lost 5 bases at V and 4 bases at J; junction bases unmatched: 3. CDR3 in amino acids: CASSRGQGATGELFF. The CDR3 bases are TGTGCCAGCAGTCGCGGACAGGGGGCCACCGGGGAGCTGTTTTTT.

The gene calls are TRBV7-9 and TRBJ2-5; 7 bases fit TRBD1. Germline CDR1 SEHNR, CDR2 FQNEAQ (reference sequence). The CDR3 sequence is 14 residues long. Trimming removed 1 base from V and 11 bases from J; junction bases left unmatched: 10. CDR3 DNA: TGTGCCAGCAGCTTAGAAGGGACAGCCAAGCGTCAGTACTTC. Protein product: CASSLEGTAKRQYF.

The chain employs TRBV6-5 and TRBJ1-2; D not certain. Germline CDR1 is MNHEY and CDR2 is SVGAGI. Trimming cost V 7 bases and J 8 bases, with 17 bases left between them. The CDR3 has 13 amino acids. The CDR3 loop is CASTPGSFSGYTF. CDR3 nucleotides: TGTGCCAGCACCCCCGGGTCATTTTCCGGCTACACCTTC.

The genes are TRBV18 and TRBJ1-6; the D is unclear. The germline V gene has CDR1 KGHSH and CDR2 LQKENI. With 3 bases removed from V and 7 bases from J, the gap between germline ends came to 7 bases. The CDR3 has 13 amino acids. CDR3 sequence: CASSPTENSPLHF. The CDR3, as DNA: TGTGCCAGCTCACCTACAGAAAATTCACCCCTCCACTTT.

The chain combines TRBV7-6 with TRBJ2-3, with 11 bases identical to TRBD2. Germline CDR1 reads SGHVS; CDR2 reads FNYEAQ. The J segment lost 4 bases and the V segment lost 1 base, leaving 7 bases of the junction unmatched. This CDR3 region has 17 residues. CDR3 sequence reads: CASSLEVAGGPADTQYF. The CDR3 DNA sequence: TGTGCCAGCAGCTTAGAGGTAGCGGGAGGGCCCGCAGATACGCAGTATTTT.

The rearrangement joins TRBV27 to TRBJ2-1; the D is unclear. In germline, CDR1 is MNHEY, CDR2 SMNVEV (reference sequence). This CDR3 has 13 residues. With 5 bases removed from V and 8 bases from J, the gap between germline ends came to 13 bases. CDR3: CASSPRPPHEQFF. Written as DNA, the CDR3 is TGTGCCAGCAGTCCGAGGCCCCCCCATGAGCAGTTCTTC.

The chain carries TRBV7-3 and TRBJ2-2, with a weak D call TRBD1 (5 bases). The CDR3 contains 15 residues. The germline gives CDR1 SGHTA, CDR2 FQGTGA. Trimming took off 0 bases at V and 0 bases at J, with 5 bases between the two ends. CDR3 nucleotides: TGTGCCAGCAGCTTAACGGGGCCGAACACCGGGGAGCTGTTTTTT. Its translation is CASSLTGPNTGELFF.

The chain is built from TRBV7-9 and TRBJ2-1; 7 bases line up with TRBD1. V trimming: 3 bases; J trimming: 8 bases; junction bases outside the gene matches: 4. Germline lookup yields CDR1 SEHNR and CDR2 FQNEAQ (reference sequence). This CDR3 has 13 amino acids. CDR3 protein: CASSFSTGYEQFF. CDR3 nucleotide sequence: TGTGCCAGCAGCTTCTCGACAGGGTATGAGCAGTTCTTC.

V and J are TRBV15 and TRBJ1-1; TRBD1 is a possible D gene (6 bases). There are 18 residues in the CDR3. Trimming pared 5 bases from V and 0 bases from J, leaving 22 bases between. In germline, CDR1 is LNHNV, CDR2 YYDKDF (reference sequence). CDR3 coding DNA: TGTGCCACCAGCCTTGGGCAGGGGAAGGCATGGGTGAACACTGAAGCTTTCTTT. Translation: CATSLGQGKAWVNTEAFF.